These 17 T cell receptor beta chains share one sample of origin, sequenced in a study of blood T cell repertoires in COVID-19. The repertoire was sequenced with immunoSEQ multiplex PCR; TCRdb's copy has only in-frame clones and lacks some. The sample has approximately 220,000 clones, around 85% seen once; the top ten hold around 19%. The specimen sequenced was PBMCs or T cells enriched from blood (not recorded which). Source of these receptors: a man aged 40-50 years who had recovered from COVID-19.

The rearrangement uses TRBV19 and TRBJ1-1; 11 nucleotides agree with TRBD1. V shed 0 bases and J 1 base; nucleotides not matched to a gene: 4. Germline CDR1 reads LNHDA; CDR2 reads SQIVND (reference sequence). The length of the CDR3 is 17 residues. This CDR3 is CASSIDFGQGANTEAFF. CDR3 coding DNA: TGTGCCAGTAGTATAGATTTCGGACAGGGGGCGAACACTGAAGCTTTCTTT. Complete variable domain (other parts from reference TRBV19 and TRBJ1-1): DGGITQSPKYLFRKEGQNVTLSCEQNLNHDAMYWYRQDPGQGLRLIYYSQIVNDFQKGDIAEGYSVSREKKESFPLTVTSAQKNPTAFYLCASSIDFGQGANTEAFFGQGTRLTVV.

The chain employs TRBV28 and TRBJ2-1; D call uncertain. The germline V gene has CDR1 MDHEN and CDR2 SYDVKM. There are 16 residues in the CDR3. Trimming cost V 2 bases and J 7 bases, with 18 bases left between them. The CDR3, as DNA: TGTGCCAGCAGTTTACTATCTGCGGCGTCGTATAATGAGCAGTTCTTC. It is translated as CASSLLSAASYNEQFF. The variable domain in full, completed from reference TRBV28 and TRBJ2-1, reads DVKVTQSSRYLVKRTGEKVFLECVQDMDHENMFWYRQDPGLGLRLIYFSYDVKMKEKGDIPEGYSVSREKKERFSLILESASTNQTSMYLCASSLLSAASYNEQFFGPGTRLTVL.

The J gene is TRBJ1-5, the V gene TRBV7-8; D remains ambiguous. V lost 5 bases to trimming and J lost 10 bases, with 18 bases between them. Germline CDR1 is SGHVS and CDR2 is FQNEAQ. This CDR3 comprises 14 residues. CDR3: CASSTDGEVGPQHF. CDR3 coding DNA: TGTGCCAGCAGCACCGACGGGGAGGTAGGTCCCCAGCATTTT.

This sequence joins TRBV5-1 and TRBJ2-4; 7 nucleotides agree with TRBD2. Germline V gives CDR1 SGHRS, CDR2 YFSETQ. Germline trimming cut 0 bases from V and 0 bases from J; bases unmatched to any gene: 27. This CDR3 comprises 24 residues. The CDR3 loop reads CASSLEGQGAPIGSGTPAKNIQYF. In DNA, the CDR3 is TGCGCCAGCAGCTTGGAAGGGCAGGGAGCCCCTATCGGCAGCGGGACCCCAGCCAAAAACATTCAGTACTTC.

This clone was detected ten times or more. V gene TRBV2 combines with J gene TRBJ2-2; 8 bases are a match to TRBD2. CDR3 length: 14 residues. CDR1 is SNHLY and CDR2 is FYNNEI in the germline V gene. V lost 6 bases and J lost 2; bases outside the gene matches: 2. CDR3 nucleotide sequence: TGTGCCAGCAGGGTAGCGGGAAACACCGGGGAGCTGTTTTTT. Translated: CASRVAGNTGELFF.

The chain has TRBV11-2 and TRBJ2-5, with D uncertain. CDR1 and CDR2 (germline): SGHAT, FQNNGV. Trimming removed 3 bases from V and 2 bases from J, with 10 bases in between. This CDR3 has 14 amino acids. The DNA of the CDR3 is TGTGCCAGCAGCTTTTTACAAATGCAAGAGACCCAGTACTTC. Its protein is CASSFLQMQETQYF. Supplemented by reference TRBV11-2 and TRBJ2-5, the full variable domain reads EAGVAQSPRYKIIEKRQSVAFWCNPISGHATLYWYQQILGQGPKLLIQFQNNGVVDDSQLPKDRFSAERLKGVDSTLKIQPAKLEDSAVYLCASSFLQMQETQYFGPGTRLLVL.

This clone was detected only a few times. This chain connects TRBV7-9 to TRBJ1-1, with D possibly being TRBD1 (5 bases). Germline V gene data show CDR1 as SEHNR and CDR2 as FQNEAQ (reference sequence). The CDR3 extends over 15 amino acids. V lost 3 bases to trimming and J lost 5 bases, with 16 bases between them. The CDR3 protein is CASSLREGPGTEAFF. The CDR3 region has the DNA TGTGCCAGCAGCTTGAGGGAGGGGCCGGGAACTGAAGCTTTCTTT.

The chain links TRBV19 to TRBJ1-5; 8 nucleotides match TRBD1. The CDR3 contains 16 residues. CDR1 is LNHDA and CDR2 is SQIVND in the germline V gene (reference sequence). The ends lost 5 bases at V and 4 bases at J; junction bases unmatched: 10. CDR3 sequence: CASSPRQGRYNQPQHF. The CDR3 DNA sequence: TGTGCCAGTAGTCCACGACAGGGGCGCTATAATCAGCCCCAGCATTTT. The full variable domain, its missing parts supplied by reference TRBV19 and TRBJ1-5, is DGGITQSPKYLFRKEGQNVTLSCEQNLNHDAMYWYRQDPGQGLRLIYYSQIVNDFQKGDIAEGYSVSREKKESFPLTVTSAQKNPTAFYLCASSPRQGRYNQPQHFGDGTRLSIL.

The chain is built from TRBV6-4 and TRBJ2-3, with 10 bases identical to TRBD2. Trimming took 2 bases from V and 3 from J; bases not matched to a gene: 2. The CDR3 covers 15 residues. CDR1 and CDR2 (germline): MRHNA, SNTAGT. DNA of the CDR3: TGTGCCAGCAGTGACGGAGCGGGAGGGACAGATACGCAGTATTTT. Its protein is CASSDGAGGTDTQYF.

This chain joins TRBV2 and TRBJ1-1; 8 nucleotides line up with TRBD1. This CDR3 has 15 residues. The trim removed 5 bases at V and 1 base at J, leaving 6 bases unmatched. CDR1 is SNHLY and CDR2 is FYNNEI in the germline V gene. This CDR3 reads CASSLRGRANTEAFF. The CDR3 coding sequence is TGTGCCAGCAGTCTCAGGGGGCGCGCGAACACTGAAGCTTTCTTT.

This clone was recorded once. In nucleotides, the CDR3 is TGTGCCAGCAGTTTAGGGACTAGAGGAGAGACCCAGTACTTC. Encoded protein: CASSLGTRGETQYF. The chain employs TRBV27 and TRBJ2-5, with 8 bases identical to TRBD2. With V trimmed by 2 bases and J by 4 bases, 3 bases remained unmatched. Germline assignment: CDR1 MNHEY and CDR2 SMNVEV (reference sequence). This CDR3 region has 14 residues.

This rearrangement joins TRBV18 to TRBJ2-5; tentatively, D is TRBD2 (6 bases). The CDR3 contains 14 residues. Germline-derived CDR1 and CDR2 are KGHSH and LQKENI. Trimming took off 3 bases at V and 4 bases at J, with 12 bases between the two ends. For the CDR3, the DNA is TGTGCCAGCTCACCTGGGAGGCGATCAGAGACCCAGTACTTC. Translation gives CASSPGRRSETQYF.

The chain couples TRBV13 to TRBJ2-7; the match to TRBD2 covers 12 bases. CDR1 PRHDT and CDR2 FYEKMQ come from the germline V gene (reference sequence). V lost 5 bases and J lost 4; bases outside the gene matches: 18. There are 19 residues in the CDR3. CDR3 protein: CASSVHAGGLAGGPYEQYF. In DNA form, the CDR3 reads TGTGCCAGCAGCGTCCACGCCGGGGGGCTAGCGGGAGGGCCTTACGAGCAGTACTTC.

Worth noting for this clone: The junction departs from germline at one end; a sequencing error may be responsible. The V and J genes are TRBV2 and TRBJ2-7; TRBD1 is a possible D gene (5 bases). The CDR3 sequence is 11 residues long. Germline V gene lookup returns CDR1 SNHLY and CDR2 FYNNEI. The chain's CDR3 is CASRDGQVGDF. The CDR3 DNA follows: TGTGCCAGCAGGGACGGACAAGTTGGGGACTTC.

The rearrangement joins TRBV28 to TRBJ1-1, with D tentatively TRBD1 (6 bases). V was clipped by 3 bases and J by 1 base, with 12 bases between them. Germline V gene data show CDR1 as MDHEN and CDR2 as SYDVKM. CDR3 length: 15 amino acids. The CDR3 bases are TGTGCCAGCAGTTTTGCCCCGGGACAGAACACTGAAGCTTTCTTT. Amino acid sequence: CASSFAPGQNTEAFF.

The chain uses TRBV30 and TRBJ1-1; tentatively, D is TRBD1 (5 bases). This CDR3 is 16 amino acids long. V was trimmed by 6 bases and J by 1 base, leaving 21 bases between them. Germline assignment: CDR1 GTSNPN and CDR2 SVGIG (reference sequence). The CDR3 DNA is TGTGCCTGCCCCTCAACGACCGGGGGTGGGAACACTGAAGCTTTCTTT. As protein: CACPSTTGGGNTEAFF. The complete variable domain, with remaining parts taken from reference TRBV30 and TRBJ1-1, reads SQTIHQWPATLVQPVGSPLSLECTVEGTSNPNLYWYRQAAGRGLQLLFYSVGIGQISSEVPQNLSASRPQDRQFILSSKKLLLSDSGFYLCACPSTTGGGNTEAFFGQGTRLTVV.

The genes are TRBV12-3 or TRBV12-4 and TRBJ1-5, with a weak D call TRBD1 (5 bases). V was trimmed by 5 bases and J by 6 bases, leaving 11 bases between them. This CDR3 has 13 amino acids. The CDR3 DNA reads TGTGCCAGCAGTACGCAGGGTCGTCAGCCCCAGCATTTT. This translates into CASSTQGRQPQHF.